This TCR beta chain was identified in a study of T cell responses to AZD1222 COVID-19 vaccine. Whole-study findings and limits: Baseline testing showed seropositivity in only a handful of AZD1222 recipients. Donors were mostly white British, more females; clonal diversity possibly underestimated.

Recipients boosted at about 4 weeks or about 12 weeks are pooled. For this clone: Its target is unknown.

Using immunoSEQ multiplex PCR, the repertoire was profiled, and TCRdb retains in-frame clones only, with some absent. The table includes roughly 180,000 clones, 90% to 95% detected once. This CDR3 has 17 amino acids. Germline V gene lookup returns CDR1 SGHTA and CDR2 FQGTGA. The V gene end was trimmed by 5 bases and the J gene end by 9 bases; junction bases not matched to a gene: 12. The clonotype comes from an adult who received the AZD1222 COVID-19 vaccine. The sequenced sample was peripheral blood, obtained 28 days after the second AZD1222 dose. The V and J genes are TRBV7-3 and TRBJ2-1, with 14 bases identical to TRBD2. This chain's CDR3 is CASSLSLGLAGDSEQFF. The CDR3 DNA reads TGTGCCAGCAGCCTCAGCTTGGGACTAGCGGGAGATAGTGAGCAGTTCTTC.